Presented here are 11 T cell receptor beta chains from one specimen sequenced in a study of shared clonotypes between healthy human individuals. TCRdb's table, derived via immunoSEQ multiplex PCR, lists solely in-frame clones and lacks some. The sample has fewer than 3 million clones, 85% to 95% seen once. The source material was naive CD4+ T cells from PBMCs. As for subset: CD45RA+ positively selected. All receptors come from a man aged 18 to 30 in good health. Some clones in this sample may be carry-over from other donors' samples.

The chain employs TRBV28 and TRBJ1-2; D is uncertain. CDR3 length equals 13 residues. The germline gives CDR1 MDHEN, CDR2 SYDVKM. This CDR3 is CGARAARNYGYTF. DNA for the CDR3: TGTGGCGCCCGGGCAGCTCGCAACTATGGCTACACCTTC.

The chain combines TRBV28 with TRBJ2-3; 10 bases map to TRBD2. The CDR3 runs to 15 residues. J gave up 2 bases and V 3 bases, and 2 bases lay outside the gene matches. CDR1 is MDHEN and CDR2 is SYDVKM in the germline V gene. The CDR3 is CASSFGLAVTDTQYF. The CDR3 DNA reads TGTGCCAGCAGTTTCGGACTAGCGGTCACAGATACGCAGTATTTT.

V and J are TRBV6-1 and TRBJ1-1, with 7 bases aligning to TRBD1. The CDR3 has 12 amino acids. Germline V gene lookup returns CDR1 MNHNS and CDR2 SASEGT. V shed 7 bases and J 9 bases; nucleotides not matched to a gene: 8. Here the CDR3 reads CASKAGGGKAFF. In DNA, the CDR3 is TGTGCCAGCAAGGCAGGGGGGGGAAAAGCTTTCTTT.

This sequence joins TRBV28 and TRBJ1-5, with 7 nucleotides matching TRBD1. The V gene end was trimmed by 5 bases and the J gene end by 6 bases; junction bases not matched to a gene: 7. This CDR3 region has 14 residues. Per germline, CDR1 MDHEN and CDR2 SYDVKM. This CDR3 is CASSINRGGQPQHF. In DNA, the CDR3 is TGTGCCAGCAGTATTAACAGGGGAGGTCAGCCCCAGCATTTT.

The rearrangement uses TRBV28 and TRBJ2-4; the match to TRBD1 covers 7 bases. The CDR3 length is 16 residues. V lost 6 bases, J lost 1 base, and 9 bases stayed unmatched. Germline V lookup: CDR1 MDHEN, CDR2 SYDVKM. The CDR3 DNA reads as TGTGCCAGCAGGCGAGACAGGGCTGGGGCCAAAAACATTCAGTACTTC. Its protein product is CASRRDRAGAKNIQYF.

J is TRBJ1-2 and V is TRBV5-1; D is possibly TRBD1 (6 bases). With 4 bases removed from V and 5 bases from J, the gap between germline ends came to 18 bases. Germline V gene data show CDR1 as SGHRS and CDR2 as YFSETQ. The CDR3 covers 15 residues. The CDR3 DNA reads as TGCGCCAGCAGCGAAACCCAACAGGGTTGGTATGGCTACACCTTC. Amino acids: CASSETQQGWYGYTF. The full variable domain, with the rest looked up from reference TRBV5-1 and TRBJ1-2, is KAGVTQTPRYLIKTRGQQVTLSCSPISGHRSVSWYQQTPGQGLQFLFEYFSETQRNKGNFPGRFSGRQFSNSRSEMNVSTLELGDSALYLCASSETQQGWYGYTFGSGTRLTVV.

The chain carries TRBV11-2 and TRBJ2-7, with no clear D. There are 11 residues in the CDR3. Germline V CDR1 and CDR2: SGHAT, FQNNGV. V lost 1 base and J lost 6, with 4 bases in between. The CDR3 coding sequence is TGTGCCAGCAGCTTAGCGCGCGAGCAGTACTTC. Residues: CASSLAREQYF. The variable domain in full, with the rest retrieved from reference TRBV11-2 and TRBJ2-7, is EAGVAQSPRYKIIEKRQSVAFWCNPISGHATLYWYQQILGQGPKLLIQFQNNGVVDDSQLPKDRFSAERLKGVDSTLKIQPAKLEDSAVYLCASSLAREQYFGPGTRLTVT.

V is TRBV28 and J is TRBJ1-4, with TRBD1 as a possible D gene (6 bases). The CDR3 consists of 15 residues. V shed 1 base and J shed 7 bases, with 13 bases lying between them. Germline assignment: CDR1 MDHEN and CDR2 SYDVKM. CDR3 DNA: TGTGCCAGCAGTTTATACAGGGCTGTACGTGAAAAACTGTTTTTT. Translation: CASSLYRAVREKLFF.

This chain uses TRBV7-9 with TRBJ2-1, with TRBD2 identical over 9 bases. CDR1 and CDR2 from the germline V gene are SEHNR and FQNEAQ (reference sequence). The CDR3 has 17 amino acids. The V segment lost 4 bases and the J segment 9 bases; nucleotides outside the gene matches: 16. CDR3 protein: CASSSLAGTSIKSEQFF. The CDR3 region has the DNA TGTGCCAGCAGCTCCCTAGCCGGGACTAGCATAAAGAGTGAGCAGTTCTTC.

This chain links TRBV11-3 with TRBJ2-3; TRBD2 matches 8 bases. This CDR3 spans 14 amino acids. Germline V gene lookup returns CDR1 SGHNT and CDR2 YENEEA. V lost 5 bases to trimming and J lost 1 base; unmatched junction nucleotides: 2. CDR3: CASSPTSGTDTQYF. Here the CDR3 DNA reads TGTGCCAGCAGCCCGACTAGCGGCACAGATACGCAGTATTTT.

The chain joins TRBV29-1 to TRBJ1-2; TRBD1 might be the D (6 bases). Germline values: CDR1 SQVTM, CDR2 ANQGSEA. The CDR3 runs 13 residues. The V gene lost 2 bases and the J gene lost 5 bases, with 12 bases spanning the gap. The DNA for the CDR3 is TGCAGCGTTGAATTACGGACAGCTTATGGCTACACCTTC. Its protein is CSVELRTAYGYTF.